These T cell receptor beta chains were read from a single sample in a study of T-cell reconstitution after alpha-beta-depleted transplantation in children. TCRdb reprocessed the PCR reads with MiXCR, giving one entry per CDR3 protein. Seen here are about 240,000 distinct CDR3 sequences, about 12% observed once, and the top ten hold roughly 2.6%. The starting material was PBMCs from the stem cell graft donor, obtained from the stem cell graft. The receptors derive from a human donor who donated a stem cell graft to a child with acute lymphoblastic leukemia. Each CDR3 is given without its conserved first and last residue. A D gene is named only where the DNA matches it firmly.

NA,TRBV3-1,12,ASSQDSGRRWQF
NA,TRBV20-1,10,SAGRTNTEAF
TRBD1,TRBV18,13,ASSPGQGSYTEAF
NA,TRBV4-3,12,ASSQGTLNQPQH
NA,TRBV7-9,15,ASSQTRDTDRGMGQY
TRBD1,TRBV5-1,13,ASSLGQGPAYEQY
NA,TRBV29-1,11,SVAAREATEAF
NA,TRBV5-6,14,ASSSGFRGATGELF
TRBD1,TRBV12-3/TRBV12-4,13,ASTSPGQGTHEQF
NA,TRBV24-1,9,ATSDYYGYT
NA,TRBV20-1,11,SARSYGNQPQH
NA,TRBV4-3,14,ASSQGANSGANVLT
NA,TRBV5-1,10,ASSVWGTEAF
TRBD1,TRBV11-2,18,ASSSSFPGQGTGGANVLT
TRBD2,TRBV4-3,14,ASSHRTSGKYNEQF
NA,TRBV7-9,14,ASSLNGSLFSYEQY
NA,TRBV10-2,12,ASSPAASNEKLF
NA,TRBV20-1,15,SARDGRASSYNSPLH
NA,TRBV27,7,ASSVGQY
TRBD1,TRBV27,12,ASSPRQGLDIQY
NA,TRBV6-2/TRBV6-3,14,ASSYAAGRSNQPQH
TRBD1,TRBV29-1,12,SVVTGFRTDTQY
NA,TRBV27,12,ASSPTVGQTEAF
TRBD2,TRBV7-9,14,ASSLARGTLWLEQY
NA,TRBV20-1,10,SAKRSNYGYT
NA,TRBV2,17,ASSGNRQALLSGANVLT
NA,TRBV5-1,12,ASSRERSGGELF
NA,TRBV5-1,11,ASSLSRNEKLF
TRBD2,TRBV6-1,13,ASSEGLAGVYEQY
NA,TRBV4-1,10,AISPGFLGQY
NA,TRBV4-2,12,ASSRNRDEGGYT
NA,TRBV6-5,13,ASSSVGTPNQPQH